One and the same sample provided the 4 T cell receptor beta chains below, sequenced in a study of blood T cell repertoires in COVID-19. Assay used: immunoSEQ multiplex PCR; TCRdb lists only in-frame clones, some missing. The table records just over 250,000 clones, 80% to 90% of them present only once. The sample was peripheral blood. Every receptor here comes from a woman aged 70-85 years with COVID-19, enrolled during active disease.

This rearrangement joins TRBV6-2 or TRBV6-3 to TRBJ1-5; D perhaps matches TRBD1 (5 bases). This CDR3 spans 17 amino acids. Deletions cut 5 bases from V and 0 bases from J, with 17 bases between. Germline CDR1 MNHEY, CDR2 SVGEGT. The CDR3 DNA reads as TGTGCCAGCAGTACCGCGGGGGGGTTGTTTAGCAATCAGCCCCAGCATTTT. Residues: CASSTAGGLFSNQPQHF.

The genes are TRBV11-3 and TRBJ2-7, with TRBD2 matching over 13 bases. Germline lookup yields CDR1 SGHNT and CDR2 YENEEA. The ends lost 1 base at V and 4 bases at J; junction bases unmatched: 4. The CDR3 has 16 residues. As DNA, the CDR3 is TGTGCCAGCAGCTTAGGACTAGCGGGAGGACGATACGAGCAGTACTTC. Protein sequence: CASSLGLAGGRYEQYF. The full variable domain, its missing parts supplied by reference TRBV11-3 and TRBJ2-7, is EAGVVQSPRYKIIEKKQPVAFWCNPISGHNTLYWYLQNLGQGPELLIRYENEEAVDDSQLPKDRFSAERLKGVDSTLKIQPAELGDSAVYLCASSLGLAGGRYEQYFGPGTRLTVT.

The chain joins TRBV5-1 to TRBJ1-4; possible D gene TRBD1, 5 bases. This CDR3 is built from 17 residues. Germline lookup yields CDR1 SGHRS and CDR2 YFSETQ. V was cut by 0 bases and J by 7 bases, with 19 bases left in between. The CDR3 sequence is CASSLVHRGTKVEKLFF. The CDR3 nucleotides are TGCGCCAGCAGCTTGGTGCATCGGGGGACGAAGGTTGAAAAACTGTTTTTT.

The chain recombines TRBV30 with TRBJ1-5; the D is unclear. This CDR3 has 12 amino acids. The germline V and J ends were trimmed by 2 bases and 7 bases, with 9 bases remaining between them. Germline V lookup: CDR1 GTSNPN, CDR2 SVGIG (reference sequence). Here the CDR3 DNA reads TGTGCCTGGAGTCCCCCCCAACAGCCCCAGCATTTT. This gives the protein CAWSPPQQPQHF.